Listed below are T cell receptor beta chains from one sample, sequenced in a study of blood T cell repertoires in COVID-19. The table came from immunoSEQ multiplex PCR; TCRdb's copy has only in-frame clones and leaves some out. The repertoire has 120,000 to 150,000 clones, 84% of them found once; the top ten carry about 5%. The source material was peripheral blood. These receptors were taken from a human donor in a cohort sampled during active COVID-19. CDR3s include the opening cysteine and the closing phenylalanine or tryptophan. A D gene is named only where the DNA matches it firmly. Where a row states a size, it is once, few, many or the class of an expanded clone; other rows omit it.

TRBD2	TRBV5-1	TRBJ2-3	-	CASSPAGGTDTQYF	TGCGCCAGCAGCCCGGCGGGGGGCACAGATACGCAGTATTTT
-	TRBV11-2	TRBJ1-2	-	CASSLGVDYGYTF	TGTGCCAGCAGCTTAGGAGTAGACTATGGCTACACCTTC
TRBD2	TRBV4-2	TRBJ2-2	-	CASRRLGVAGGGTNTGELFF	TGTGCCAGCCGCCGGTTGGGAGTAGCGGGGGGCGGGACGAACACCGGGGAGCTGTTTTTT
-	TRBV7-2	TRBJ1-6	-	CASSPGRGSYNSPLHF	TGTGCCAGCAGCCCCGGGAGGGGCTCCTATAATTCACCCCTCCACTTT
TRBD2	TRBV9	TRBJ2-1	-	CASSGGGTYNEQFF	TGTGCCAGCAGCGGCGGGGGGACCTACAATGAGCAGTTCTTC
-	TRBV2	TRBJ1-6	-	CASRLSSPLHF	TGTGCCAGCCGCCTTAGCTCACCCCTCCACTTT
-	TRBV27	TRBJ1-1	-	CASWQGGTEAFF	TGTGCCAGCTGGCAGGGAGGGACTGAAGCTTTCTTT
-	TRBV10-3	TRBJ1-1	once	CAISESRGRGRTEAFF	TGTGCCATCAGTGAGTCGAGAGGGAGGGGCCGTACTGAAGCTTTCTTT
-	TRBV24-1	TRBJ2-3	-	CATSGYSLGGTDTQYF	TGTGCCACCAGTGGTTACAGCCTGGGCGGCACAGATACGCAGTATTTT
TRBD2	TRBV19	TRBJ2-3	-	CASSTGGPTDTQYF	TGTGCCAGTAGTACGGGAGGGCCAACAGATACGCAGTATTTT
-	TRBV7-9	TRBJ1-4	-	CASSLAREKLFF	TGTGCCAGCAGCTTAGCGCGGGAAAAACTGTTTTTT
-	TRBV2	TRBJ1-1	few	CASRGLGGVTEAFF	TGTGCCAGCAGGGGTCTGGGAGGGGTCACTGAAGCTTTCTTT
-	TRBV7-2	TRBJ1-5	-	CASSLSLNQPQHF	TGTGCCAGCAGCTTAAGCCTTAATCAGCCCCAGCATTTT
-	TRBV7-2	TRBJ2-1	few	CASSLLSAGDNEQFF	TGTGCCAGCAGCTTATTAAGTGCAGGGGACAATGAGCAGTTCTTC
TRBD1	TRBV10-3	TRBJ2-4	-	CAISREGQGNIQYF	TGTGCCATCTCGAGGGAGGGACAGGGAAACATTCAGTACTTC
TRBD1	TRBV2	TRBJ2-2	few	CASMGQGIPGELFF	TGTGCCAGCATGGGACAGGGGATCCCCGGGGAGCTGTTTTTT
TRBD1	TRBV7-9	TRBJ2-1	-	CASSLLQGANEQFF	TGTGCCAGCAGCTTATTGCAGGGGGCAAATGAGCAGTTCTTC
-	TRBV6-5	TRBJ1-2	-	CASSYSWGGNGYTF	TGTGCCAGCAGTTACTCTTGGGGGGGCAATGGCTACACCTTC
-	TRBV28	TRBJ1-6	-	CASSQPRAGGNPLHF	TGTGCCAGCAGTCAACCCCGTGCGGGGGGGAATCCCCTCCACTTT
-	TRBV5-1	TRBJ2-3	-	CASSSYGGDTSFPGGDTQYF	TGCGCCAGCAGCTCCTATGGCGGGGATACTAGCTTCCCTGGGGGGGATACGCAGTATTTT
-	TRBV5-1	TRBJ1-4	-	CASSLYPGTTNEKLFF	TGCGCCAGCAGCTTGTATCCGGGGACAACTAATGAAAAACTGTTTTTT
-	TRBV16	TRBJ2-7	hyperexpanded	CASSQWRSSSYEQYF	TGTGCCAGCAGCCAATGGCGGAGTAGCTCCTACGAGCAGTACTTC
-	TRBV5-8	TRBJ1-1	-	CASRRDGEVRTEAFF	TGTGCCAGCAGACGGGATGGGGAAGTTCGGACTGAAGCTTTCTTT
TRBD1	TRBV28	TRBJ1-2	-	CASSLEGQGFYGYTF	TGTGCCAGCAGTTTGGAGGGACAGGGTTTCTATGGCTACACCTTC
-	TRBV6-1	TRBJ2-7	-	CASSDPLRGAFSYEQYF	TGTGCCAGCAGTGACCCACTCCGGGGGGCTTTCTCCTACGAGCAGTACTTC
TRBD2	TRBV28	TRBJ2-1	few	CASSSLAGAREQFF	TGTGCCAGCAGTTCACTAGCGGGGGCCCGGGAGCAGTTCTTC
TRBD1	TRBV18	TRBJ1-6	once	CASSPSRTGEWNSPLHF	TGTGCCAGCTCACCAAGCCGGACAGGGGAGTGGAATTCACCCCTCCACTTT
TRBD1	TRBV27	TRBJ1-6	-	CASGPWDRRSSYDSPLHF	TGTGCCAGCGGCCCCTGGGACAGGAGGAGCTCCTATGATTCACCCCTCCACTTT
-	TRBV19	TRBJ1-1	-	CASRSWGVNTEAFF	TGTGCCAGTAGATCATGGGGAGTGAACACTGAAGCTTTCTTT
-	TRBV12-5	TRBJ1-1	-	CASGFAGSQTEAFF	TGTGCTAGTGGTTTTGCAGGGTCTCAGACTGAAGCTTTCTTT
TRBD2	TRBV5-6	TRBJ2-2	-	CASSLYTGTRRTGELFF	TGTGCCAGCAGCCTTTATACCGGGACTAGGCGGACCGGGGAGCTGTTTTTT
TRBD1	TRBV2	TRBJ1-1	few	CASSEWGQGLDTEAFF	TGTGCCAGCAGTGAATGGGGACAGGGATTGGACACTGAAGCTTTCTTT
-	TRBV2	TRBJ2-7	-	CASRSGNYEQYF	TGTGCCAGCAGATCCGGGAACTACGAGCAGTACTTC
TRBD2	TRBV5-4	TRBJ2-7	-	CASSPRTSGAAYEQYF	TGTGCCAGCAGCCCTAGGACTAGCGGGGCTGCCTACGAGCAGTACTTC
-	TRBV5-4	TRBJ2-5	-	CASSPPPPGETQYF	TGTGCCAGCAGCCCCCCTCCGCCCGGTGAGACCCAGTACTTC
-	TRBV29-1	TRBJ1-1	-	CSVSRKGDTEAFF	TGCAGCGTCTCGAGGAAGGGGGACACTGAAGCTTTCTTT